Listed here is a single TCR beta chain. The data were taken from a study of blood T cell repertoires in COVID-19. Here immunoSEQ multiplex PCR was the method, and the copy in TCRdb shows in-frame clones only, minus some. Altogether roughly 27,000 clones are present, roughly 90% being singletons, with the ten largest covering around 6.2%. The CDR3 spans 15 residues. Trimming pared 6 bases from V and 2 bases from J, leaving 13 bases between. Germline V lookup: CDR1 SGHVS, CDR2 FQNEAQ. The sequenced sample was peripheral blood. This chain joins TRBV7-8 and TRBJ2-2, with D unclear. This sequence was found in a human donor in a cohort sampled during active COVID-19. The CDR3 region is CASRRWSDNTGELFF. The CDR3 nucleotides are TGTGCCAGCAGACGGTGGTCTGATAACACCGGGGAGCTGTTTTTT.